This is a list of T cell receptor beta chains from one sample in a study of T-cell memory formation after mild COVID-19. Via MiXCR, TCRdb re-called the 5' RACE reads, giving one row per CDR3 protein. Counted here are about 560,000 distinct CDR3 sequences, less than 25% occurring once; the ten biggest clones make up approximately 8%. The sample consisted of PBMCs or a T cell subset sorted from them (not recorded which). All receptors derive from an adult woman who had mild COVID-19 (a few samples of this study predate the infection). Cell type and time point are not known. CDR3s include the opening cysteine and the closing phenylalanine or tryptophan. A D gene is named only where the DNA matches it firmly. Some rows have no size entry. The others give once, few or many, or a class for an expanded clone.

j_gene,v_gene,d_gene,len,abundance,CDR3nt,CDR3aa
TRBJ2-4,TRBV29-1,TRBD1,12,many,TGCAGCGCATTAACAGGGGAAAACATTCAGTACTTC,CSALTGENIQYF
TRBJ2-2,TRBV7-2,TRBD2,15,few,TGTGCCAGCAGCGGGACTAGTTTGAACACCGGGGAGCTGTTTTTT,CASSGTSLNTGELFF
TRBJ2-6,TRBV7-9,TRBD1,18,few,TGTGCCAGCAGCACCAGACAGGGAATCTTAACAGGGGCCAACGTCCTGACTTTC,CASSTRQGILTGANVLTF
TRBJ2-2,TRBV7-3,TRBD2,13,-,TGTGCCAGCAGCCCGCCGGGAGGCGGGGAGCTGTTTTTT,CASSPPGGGELFF
TRBJ2-7,TRBV29-1,-,13,-,TGCAGCGTTAGGGCAGGGTTGTACGACGAGCAGTACTTC,CSVRAGLYDEQYF
TRBJ2-2,TRBV25-1,TRBD1,15,few,TGTGCCAGCAGTGAAGGACAGGTCAGGAACGGGGAGCTGTTTTTT,CASSEGQVRNGELFF
TRBJ2-1,TRBV5-6,-,16,few,TGTGCCAGCAGCCCGCTGAAGAGGAGCTCCTACAATGAGCAGTTCTTC,CASSPLKRSSYNEQFF
TRBJ1-5,TRBV25-1,-,15,many,TGTGCCAGTGGTTCAGACAGTGGGGGCAATCAGCCCCAGCATTTT,CASGSDSGGNQPQHF
TRBJ2-2,TRBV12-3/TRBV12-4,-,12,many,TGTGCCAGCAGCACAAACACCGGGGAGCTGTTTTTT,CASSTNTGELFF
TRBJ1-3,TRBV7-2,-,15,many,TGTGCCAGCAGCTTAGACGGGAGCTCTGGAAACACCATATATTTT,CASSLDGSSGNTIYF
TRBJ1-2,TRBV12-3/TRBV12-4,-,16,-,TGTGCCAGCAGTTCCTTCCCTCAGGGGACCAACTATGGCTACACCTTC,CASSSFPQGTNYGYTF
TRBJ2-1,TRBV4-1,-,15,few,TGCGCCAGCAGCCAAGTGGGACGCCTTTACAATGAGCAGTTCTTC,CASSQVGRLYNEQFF
TRBJ2-2,TRBV20-1,TRBD1,14,-,TGCAGTGCTCGGGACAGGACGAACACCGGGGAGCTGTTTTTT,CSARDRTNTGELFF
TRBJ1-4,TRBV10-3,-,16,-,TGTGCCATCAGTGACGGTTTGGTCTCAACTAATGAAAAACTGTTTTTT,CAISDGLVSTNEKLFF
TRBJ1-4,TRBV5-1,-,14,few,TGCGCCAGCAGCTTTCAGGGAGATAATGAAAAACTGTTTTTT,CASSFQGDNEKLFF
TRBJ1-1,TRBV7-2,-,13,-,TGTGCCAGCAGCCCAAGGGCCGGGGCTGAAGCTTTCTTT,CASSPRAGAEAFF
TRBJ1-5,TRBV15,-,15,few,TGTGCCACCAGCAGAGAAGCGGGGGTCAATCAGCCCCAGCATTTT,CATSREAGVNQPQHF
TRBJ2-7,TRBV9,-,14,few,TGTGCCAGCAGCGCCGGGGGACCCACCTACGAGCAGTACTTC,CASSAGGPTYEQYF
TRBJ2-7,TRBV20-1,-,14,few,TGCAGTGCTAGAGATCTTGGCCACTCCTACGAGCAGTACTTC,CSARDLGHSYEQYF
TRBJ2-3,TRBV14,-,12,many,TGTGCCAGCAGCCAAGATTGGGATACGCAGTATTTT,CASSQDWDTQYF
TRBJ1-2,TRBV12-3/TRBV12-4,-,13,once,TGTGCCAGCAGTCTTACATCACACTATGGCTACACCTTC,CASSLTSHYGYTF
TRBJ2-7,TRBV5-5,-,14,-,TGTGCCAGCAGCTTTGGCAGGGCCCTATACGAGCAGTACTTC,CASSFGRALYEQYF
TRBJ2-1,TRBV5-6,-,15,-,TGTGCCAGCAGCATGGTCCGACAGACCTACAATGAGCAGTTCTTC,CASSMVRQTYNEQFF
TRBJ1-1,TRBV5-1,-,14,-,TGCGCCAGCAGCTCGGGTTTGGAAGGCACTGAAGCTTTCTTT,CASSSGLEGTEAFF
TRBJ2-7,TRBV4-1,-,14,-,TGCGCCAGCAGCGTAGGGGCCAGTTCTAGCGAGCAGTACTTC,CASSVGASSSEQYF
TRBJ2-7,TRBV9,-,14,-,TGTGCCAGCAGCCCACGGGTCGAGGGGGGTGAGCAGTACTTC,CASSPRVEGGEQYF
TRBJ2-2,TRBV5-1,TRBD2,18,-,TGCGCCAGCAGCTCCCGCCGGGGACTAGCGGGGAACACCGGGGAGCTGTTTTTT,CASSSRRGLAGNTGELFF
TRBJ1-1,TRBV30,-,14,-,TGTGCCTGGAGTGCCGTTAATGGATTTACTGAAGCTTTCTTT,CAWSAVNGFTEAFF
TRBJ2-7,TRBV11-2,-,13,once,TGTGCCAGCAGCGTACCGGGCCCCGGCCCAAGGTACTTC,CASSVPGPGPRYF
TRBJ1-4,TRBV5-1,-,15,few,TGCGCCAGCAGCTTGGAGGGCGCAACTAATGAAAAACTGTTTTTT,CASSLEGATNEKLFF
TRBJ1-1,TRBV5-1,TRBD1,15,-,TGCGCCAGCAGCAGATCGACAGGGTCGGGCACTGAAGCTTTCTTT,CASSRSTGSGTEAFF
TRBJ1-5,TRBV29-1,-,13,-,TGCAGCGTTTCACAGGCTAGCAATCAGCCCCAGCATTTT,CSVSQASNQPQHF
TRBJ2-7,TRBV7-8,-,16,few,TGTGCCAGCAGCTTAGGGTCGTACGGGGCCTGGGGCGAGCAGTACTTC,CASSLGSYGAWGEQYF
TRBJ2-5,TRBV11-2,-,14,-,TGTGCCAGCAGCTCAGACCCCCTAGGTGGGGCCCAGTACTTC,CASSSDPLGGAQYF
TRBJ2-2,TRBV29-1,TRBD2,17,-,TGCAGCGTGCCCGGGACTAGCGGGAGGATGAACACCGGGGAGCTGTTTTTT,CSVPGTSGRMNTGELFF
TRBJ2-1,TRBV5-1,TRBD2,17,few,TGCGCCAGCAGCCCGACTAGCGGGAGCGGGAGGGCCAATGAGCAGTTCTTC,CASSPTSGSGRANEQFF
TRBJ1-2,TRBV2,TRBD1,15,-,TGTGCCAGCAGGGAACAGGGGAGGACTAACTATGGCTACACCTTC,CASREQGRTNYGYTF
TRBJ1-3,TRBV15,TRBD1,18,few,TGTGCCACCAGCCGTCGACAGGGGAATCTCCTGAAGGGAAACACCATATATTTT,CATSRRQGNLLKGNTIYF
TRBJ2-1,TRBV12-3/TRBV12-4,TRBD2,17,few,TGTGCCAGCAGTTTATCGGAGCGGGGACCCACCTACAATGAGCAGTTCTTC,CASSLSERGPTYNEQFF
TRBJ2-5,TRBV5-6,-,14,few,TGTGCCAGCAGCCTGGGACGCCTCCAAGAGACCCAGTACTTC,CASSLGRLQETQYF
TRBJ2-7,TRBV10-3,TRBD1,14,once,TGTGCCATCAGGGAAAAGCAGGGGGCGGACGAGCAGTACTTC,CAIREKQGADEQYF
TRBJ1-6,TRBV10-2,-,15,few,TGCGCCAGCAGTGAGCCTCCGGGGCTTAATTCACCCCTCCACTTT,CASSEPPGLNSPLHF
TRBJ2-7,TRBV7-9,-,13,-,TGTGCCAGCAGCTTAACTTCCGGCCACGAGCAGTACTTC,CASSLTSGHEQYF
TRBJ2-7,TRBV7-8,TRBD2,17,-,TGTGCCAGCAGCTTAGGGACTAGCGGGAGGTATTACTACGAGCAGTACTTC,CASSLGTSGRYYYEQYF
TRBJ1-2,TRBV7-9,-,14,-,TGTGCCAGCAGGCCCGGGACAACTAACTATGGCTACACCTTC,CASRPGTTNYGYTF
TRBJ2-7,TRBV3-1,-,17,few,TGTGCCAGCAGCCAAGTTGGGCGGGAAACCCTAACCTACGAGCAGTACTTC,CASSQVGRETLTYEQYF
TRBJ2-5,TRBV24-1,-,16,-,TGTGCCACCAGTGATTTTCGAGAAGGGACCCTGAGGACCCAGTACTTC,CATSDFREGTLRTQYF
TRBJ2-2,TRBV24-1,-,16,few,TGTGCCACCAGTGATTTAAGGGACCGATCGGCCGGGGAGCTGTTTTTT,CATSDLRDRSAGELFF
TRBJ2-1,TRBV15,-,13,few,TGTGCCACCAGCGCGACAGGCAACAATGAGCAGTTCTTC,CATSATGNNEQFF
TRBJ2-7,TRBV6-5,-,14,few,TGTGCCAGCGTTCAGGACAGCACAACCTACGAGCAGTACTTC,CASVQDSTTYEQYF
TRBJ1-6,TRBV5-1,-,15,few,TGCGCCAGCAGCCGGGAGGAAGGGAGGCCCTCACCCCTCCACTTT,CASSREEGRPSPLHF
TRBJ1-2,TRBV20-1,-,16,-,TGCAGTGCCAGTAGCAGGGCTAGGTCGGCTAACTATGGCTACACCTTC,CSASSRARSANYGYTF
TRBJ1-1,TRBV7-2,TRBD1,15,-,TGTGCCAGCAGCCTATATGGACAGGGGGTAACTGAAGCTTTCTTT,CASSLYGQGVTEAFF
TRBJ1-4,TRBV12-3/TRBV12-4,TRBD1,20,many,TGTGCCAGCAGGCGATTGGGACAGGACACTATCCTTGCAACTAATGAAAAACTGTTTTTT,CASRRLGQDTILATNEKLFF
TRBJ2-3,TRBV5-1,-,15,-,TGCGCCAGCAGCTTGACTAGTGAGCGGGCAGATACGCAGTATTTT,CASSLTSERADTQYF
TRBJ2-7,TRBV6-2/TRBV6-3,-,13,-,TGTGCCAGCAGTTACCTGGGCCCCTACGAGCAGTACTTC,CASSYLGPYEQYF
TRBJ2-7,TRBV2,-,14,few,TGTGCCAGCAGCCGGGACTTGAGCTCCTACGAGCAGTACTTC,CASSRDLSSYEQYF
TRBJ1-5,TRBV6-2/TRBV6-3,-,16,-,TGTGCCAGCAGCCCCTCAGGCGGTCTTAGCAATCAGCCCCAGCATTTT,CASSPSGGLSNQPQHF
TRBJ2-2,TRBV15,-,14,few,TGTGCCACCAGCAGAGTGGAAATGAGCGGGGAGCTGTTTTTT,CATSRVEMSGELFF
TRBJ1-1,TRBV5-8,-,13,few,TGTGCCAGCAGCCGTGGTCCGTACACTGAAGCTTTCTTT,CASSRGPYTEAFF